The clone carrying this T cell receptor (beta chain) was found once. Individuals aged about 18 to 90 years were recruited from 24 US areas. Germline CDR1 is MDHEN and CDR2 is SYDVKM. CDR3 size: 16 residues. V lost 1 base to trimming and J lost 8 bases, with 17 bases between them. The sample is drawn from a study of blood T cell repertoires in COVID-19. TCRdb's table, derived via immunoSEQ multiplex PCR, lists solely in-frame clones and lacks some. The sample holds 300,000 to 450,000 clones, over 75% seen once. The chain couples TRBV28 to TRBJ1-4; tentatively, D is TRBD1 (6 bases). Material: PBMCs or T cells enriched from blood (not recorded which). The TCR comes from a woman between 25 and 40 years old who had recovered from COVID-19. The CDR3 sequence: CASSLSGTTWGEKLFF. The CDR3 DNA is TGTGCCAGCAGTTTATCAGGGACAACCTGGGGAGAAAAACTGTTTTTT.